The clone carrying this T cell receptor delta chain is classed as medium-sized. The data belong to a study of gamma-delta chains in newborns, infants, children. Whole-study context: Polyclonal expansion of innate γδ T cells after birth follows microbial exposure.

TCRdb re-called the reads through CATT. Of around 5,200 delta-chain clones detected, 13% to 15% appear once; the ten largest clones hold less than 30%. Germline V lookup: CDR1 GEAIGNYY, CDR2 EKD. The CDR3 consists of 18 residues. J gave up 2 bases and V 1 base, and 2 bases lay outside the gene matches. The sample here was blood, taken at baseline. This TCR came from a child who was a newborn, infant or young child, either healthy, febrile or measles-vaccinated (not recorded which). This chain uses TRDV2 with TRDJ3, with 12 nucleotides matching TRDD3. The DNA of the CDR3 is TGTGCCTGTGACACGCTGGGGGATACGGCCTGGGACACCCGACAGATGTTTTTC. Protein product: CACDTLGDTAWDTRQMFF.